This T cell receptor beta chain comes out of a study of T cell responses to AZD1222 COVID-19 vaccine. Findings and caveats of the study: As reported, nearly half of all spike-specific TCRs target variant regions that are unmutated. In a largely white British group with more females than males, clonal diversity was possibly underestimated.

Worth noting for this clone: Its antigen is still unknown.

There are 15 residues in the CDR3. From germline, CDR1 is MDHEN and CDR2 SYDVKM. The trim removed 6 bases at V and 0 bases at J, leaving 8 bases unmatched. Assay used: immunoSEQ multiplex PCR; TCRdb lists only in-frame clones, some missing. The table shows about 120,000 clones, with over 80% occurring only once. The chain is built from TRBV28 and TRBJ2-7, with TRBD2 identical over 7 bases. This TCR came from an adult in good health. Sequenced here: peripheral blood, sampled on day 0 of AZD1222 vaccination. The CDR3 sequence: CASSLGSGFSYEQYF. CDR3 DNA sequence: TGTGCCAGCAGCTTGGGTAGCGGGTTCTCCTACGAGCAGTACTTC.